This T cell receptor beta chain was observed in a study of T cells in pancreatic ductal adenocarcinoma. The selected patients with pancreatic ductal adenocarcinoma had surgery but no neoadjuvant therapy. Study results and limitations: Compared with tumor, blood showed more total productive templates and around 8-fold more clonotypes.

As regards this clone: Its antigen is not identified.

Only in-frame clones appear in the TCRdb table, and some are missing; sequencing was by immunoSEQ multiplex PCR. The sample shows approximately 16,000 clones, 90% to 95% of them seen only once. Input material: PBMCs. The receptor was isolated from a human donor with pancreatic ductal adenocarcinoma.

The CDR3, as DNA: TGTGCCAGCAGTGTATGGACAGGGGGCAGTTCTGAAGCTTTCTTT. Translation gives CASSVWTGGSSEAFF. The V call is TRBV6-1, the J call TRBJ1-1, with TRBD1 identical over 11 bases. This CDR3 is built from 15 residues. Germline CDR1 reads MNHNS; CDR2 reads SASEGT. Trimming cost V 4 bases and J 6 bases; bases outside gene matches: 7.